This T cell receptor beta chain was profiled in a study of cytomegalovirus exposure and HLA in healthy donors. The length of the CDR3 is 15 residues. V shed 3 bases and J 6 bases; nucleotides not matched to a gene: 6. CDR1 LNHNV and CDR2 YYDKDF come from the germline V gene (reference sequence). Primers for the PCR totalled 60 Vbeta and 13 Jbeta. Produced via immunoSEQ multiplex PCR; TCRdb's table is partial and in-frame only. The sample lists about 200,000 clones, over 75% occurring once. The chain couples TRBV15 to TRBJ2-4; TRBD1 agrees at 9 bases. The clonotype was recovered from a woman aged 50 to 60 in good health and CMV-seronegative. Sequencing was performed on PBMCs. CDR3 sequence (DNA): TGTGCCACCAGCAGGTACGGGACAGGGCTAAACATTCAGTACTTC. Protein product: CATSRYGTGLNIQYF.